The present entry profiles one TCR beta chain with its context. What it binds is not known. TCRdb derives one entry per CDR3 protein from the 5' RACE reads, leaving out DNA. Its clone listing holds 400,000 or so distinct CDR3 sequences. This specimen comes from a study of T cells expressing NK-cell markers. Study details: Source material for TCR beta repertoires consisted of sorted CD3+CD56+NKG2C+, CD3+CD56+NKG2C- and CD3+CD56-NKG2C+ T cells. Study observations and caveats: Where a few donors were concerned, these clonotypes also led the CD3+CD56-NKG2C+ fraction. Dominant NKG2C+ clonotypes made up roughly 1.0-8% of CD8+ T cells in six donors.

The clonotype originates from a woman in her fifties or sixties in good health. Sequenced input: blood T cells: a sorted CD56 or NKG2C T cell subset, CD4+ or CD8+ T cells, or bulk PBMC T cells (not recorded which).

CDR3 protein: CASSPTGGEGVVGYTF. V usage is TRBV7-6 and J usage is TRBJ1-2; without DNA, the TCRdb call of TRBD1 cannot be checked. CDR1 is SGHVS, CDR2 FNYEAQ, per germline. The CDR3 length is 16 residues. The variable domain in full, with the rest retrieved from reference TRBV7-6 and TRBJ1-2, is GAGVSQSPRYKVTKRGQDVALRCDPISGHVSLYWYRQALGQGPEFLTYFNYEAQQDKSGLPNDRFSAERPEGSISTLTIQRTEQRDSAMYRCASSPTGGEGVVGYTFGSGTRLTVV.